This T cell receptor (beta chain) is drawn from a study of cytomegalovirus exposure and HLA in healthy donors (dated 2017 in TCRdb). Regarding the study in general: In an earlier analysis of under 750 of the donors, 276 Gb of sequence data and 100 million or so unique TCR beta sequences from 150 million to 200 million T cells were reported. The study profiled the T cell repertoires of hundreds of subjects by immunosequencing and related them to cytomegalovirus serostatus. Donor age, sex, ethnicity and CMV serostatus were compiled alongside the repertoire data. In a later analysis, previously published TCR beta repertoires from more than 500 donors were re-analyzed and high-resolution HLA genotyping was added so that TCR occurrence patterns could be studied. Every discovery cohort repertoire had been produced on one sequencing platform. The study aimed to test whether signatures of past pathogen exposure could be identified by cataloging public T cell receptors. HLA typing covered class I and class II loci at four-digit resolution. To predict cytomegalovirus infection status, the study brought together high-throughput TCR immunosequencing, statistical association of individual TCRs with disease status, and machine learning. Roughly 5 DR-DQ haplotypes were treated as single units for association and clustering because of strong linkage in the cohort. To decide whether each TCR beta V gene segment behaved as functional or pseudogenic, an earlier analysis of several hundred of the donors relied on high-throughput TCR beta sequencing. Roughly 320 gigabases of sequencing data and 91 million or so unique TCR sequences made up an early release that covered 500 to 650 HLA-typed donors. Across 398 genotyped donors of the cohort, an average of about 250,000 unique TCR beta nucleotide sequences per donor were sequenced, and roughly a sixth of those sequences were non-productive. Genome-wide SNP genotypes for about 55% of the roughly 670 donors were used in a later genetic analysis, which treated that subset as a discovery cohort. Among the approximately 400 genotyped donors, approximately 76% belonged to the genetic ancestry cluster associated with self-reported Caucasian donors. Besides the first cohort of roughly 660 subjects, a separate validation cohort made up of around 120 different subjects was used. Typing coverage differed by locus: A, B, C, DRB1 and DQB1 were typed in about 620-630 donors, DQA1 in about 500, DPA1 in 600 to 610, and DPB1 in approximately 450. The later analysis used no new phenotypic data to find candidate immune exposures, relying instead on TCR beta sequences and their occurrence across donors. General findings and caveats noted by the study authors: According to a later analysis, parvovirus B19, influenza, CMV and Epstein-Barr virus appeared linked to several top co-occurrence clusters. This cohort had only TCR beta chains sequenced, and the lack of alpha or paired-chain data limited which features could be detected. Immune exposure information for the cohort was limited to CMV serostatus. Because counts were too low, more than 15 rarely observed V segments, including chromosome 9 orphons, were excluded from the earlier analysis of some 590 of the donors. The classifier was reported to diagnose cytomegalovirus status with high specificity and sensitivity in both the original cohort and the validation cohort. Presence/absence analyses assumed roughly uniform sequencing depth across donors, an assumption that may not hold. V-gene and J-gene trimming of TCR beta chains was associated with a missense DCLRE1C variant in a later genetic analysis, and the association was replicated in an independent cohort. In a later analysis, about 16,000 TCR beta sequences were associated with specific HLA alleles at a false discovery rate of 0.05. Correlated functional status among segregating V segments might reflect linkage disequilibrium, but an unknown experimental factor could not be ruled out. Because HLA typing was unavailable for some donors at each locus, only the typed subset was used in association tests. A later analysis found that HLA-associated TCR beta chains were more clonally expanded and had lower generation probabilities than equally common non-associated chains. Most CMV-associated TCR beta chains appeared to be HLA-restricted in a later analysis, and the HLA associations seemed to be driven largely by CMV exposure. According to a later analysis, TCR association rates differed among HLA loci, with DRB1 alleles showing the most associated TCRs and HLA-C alleles showing the fewest. Assigning TCR associations to individual alleles was difficult when HLA alleles, especially DR and DQ, strongly co-occurred. A total of 150 to 200 TCR beta chains were listed by the study as associated with cytomegalovirus. A further reported finding was that TCR beta sequences accurately predicted the HLA-A and HLA-B alleles for most subjects in the first cohort. According to the authors, the approach could potentially be generalized to other disease states and immunological phenotypes. Compared with the roughly 700-donor mean, donors in an Asian-associated ancestry cluster had fewer N-insertions in productive TCRs, according to a later genetic analysis. An earlier analysis of approximately 600 of the donors showed that most TCR beta V segments appeared in productive rearrangements either about 90% or about 30% of the time, which broadly matched IMGT annotations. A cluster of highly shared sequence variants was judged likely to be a technical artifact of the sequencing pipeline. Some IMGT-functional V segments, including TRBV6-2 and TRBV6-3, could not be distinguished by the 87-base-pair reads and were therefore excluded. Most TCR sequences were observed very rarely across donors, whereas some public TCRs were present in many individuals. Three of the identified cytomegalovirus-associated TCR beta chains were confirmed in vitro to be specific for cytomegalovirus antigens.

There are a few counts of this clone. Its antigen has not been determined. Per-base qualities were not stored, and no clone one base away is much larger. Per the germline V gene, SGDLS is the CDR1 and YYNGEE is the CDR2. Counted from cysteine to phenylalanine, this CDR3 has 15 amino acids. Only the CDR3 part of the read is kept: 45 bases, read in frame from the first base. Cut back by 0 bases and 4 bases, the V and J ends lie 11 bases apart. In total, 630 or so healthy bone marrow donors made up the cohort. Cohort members were all nominally healthy when sampled, although unrecorded immune exposures were likely present. The donor tested CMV seronegative and was one of the 352 seronegative cohort members. Each donor provided a peripheral blood sample, and peripheral blood mononuclear cells were used for TCR beta sequencing. Genomic DNA extraction from the blood cell samples was performed with the Qiagen DNeasy Blood Extraction Kit.

Receptor amplification or capture employed the immunoSEQ multiplex PCR assay. For the multiplex PCR, a mixture combining 60 forward primers for TCR Vbeta segments and 13 reverse primers for TCR Jbeta segments was used. Amplification of the CDR3 region of rearranged TCR beta genes was performed with a multiplex PCR assay on genomic DNA. Amplified TCR beta libraries were sequenced as 87-base-pair reads on the Illumina HiSeq System. As for the original processing: A later analysis tallied roughly 78 million unique TCR beta chains across the roughly 610 repertoires, and about 10 million of those chains were shared by two or more donors. A nearest-neighbor algorithm error-corrected the raw reads and collapsed the reads into unique sequences, merging closely related sequences to remove PCR and sequencing errors. Alignment of CDR3 sequences to IMGT reference sequences was used to assign V, D and J gene segments. For a sequence to be retained, a match of at least six nucleotides to both a V gene segment and a J gene segment was required. A rearrangement was called productive if the CDR3 had no stop codons and remained in frame with V and J, and every other rearrangement was called non-productive. Following IMGT convention, CDR3 was defined as the stretch from the second conserved V-encoded cysteine up to the conserved J-encoded phenylalanine. The earlier analysis of some 600 of the donors excluded sequences that lacked an unambiguous match to a single V gene segment. In an earlier analysis of around 590 of the donors, a V segment was called functional when productive rearrangements were above 56.7%, and segregating when the standard deviation between donors exceeded 5%. A statistical classification framework was developed to diagnose cytomegalovirus status using the catalog of TCR beta chain sequences. A later analysis assigned V and J genes by comparing TCR nucleotide sequences with IMGT/GENE-DB human TR gene sequences. The TCRdist pipeline was used in a later analysis to assign CDR3 sequences and most-parsimonious VDJ recombination scenarios. In a later analysis, each TCR beta chain was defined by its CDR3 amino acid sequence together with its V-gene family, and reads without a unique V-gene family were excluded. In a later analysis, a few hundred highly shared, low-generation-probability nucleotide sequences were removed to address suspected cross-contamination and a sequencing artifact. In a later analysis, a clonal expansion index was calculated for each public chain from normalized within-repertoire ranks of inferred template counts. In a later analysis, generation probabilities were computed using a VDJ recombination model fitted to out-of-frame rearrangements, and the results were checked against IGoR. Hypergeometric tests were used in a later analysis to score TCR-TCR, TCR-HLA and TCR-CMV co-occurrence, with a repertoire-size bias correction applied to the TCR pairs. False discovery rates were estimated in a later analysis by permuting HLA or CMV assignments 20 times. In a later analysis, co-occurring TCRs were grouped using DBSCAN, with TCRdist sequence similarity added in when clustering inside HLA-allele-positive subsets. Co-occurrence clustering excluded repertoires with fewer than 30,000 or more than 120,000 public chains, plus five with anomalous nucleotide sharing. TCRdb obtained this table from immuneACCESS and retained in-frame rearrangements with V and J assigned. These tables miss some clones; where compared with another copy, unresolved V genes account for less than half of the shortfall, and the remainder is unexplained. That table is the source of V, J and clone size, and D and trimming were worked out from the DNA. The sample table records roughly 120,000 clones; 15% of these occur just once. 1.9% of the sample is held by the ten biggest clonotypes.

Sequenced: PBMCs. The rearrangement joined TRBV9 to TRBJ2-1; TRBD2 might be the D gene, on 6 matching bases. This clonotype was sampled from a woman between 18 and 29 years old in good health and CMV-seronegative. CDR3 region: CASSVGLAKYNEQFF. The DNA sequence reads TGTGCCAGCAGCGTAGGGCTAGCGAAGTACAATGAGCAGTTCTTC.